This TCR beta chain was retrieved from a study of T cells in Graves' hyperthyroidism and ophthalmopathy. Study observations and caveats: Blood also showed most of the thyroid clonotypes that were expanded above 0.001.

Template material for amplifying TCR beta CDR3 regions consisted of RNA transcripts. First-round RT-PCR targeting the TCR CDR3 was performed with the HTBI primer set. MiXCR, run by TCRdb on the multiplex PCR reads, gives a single entry per CDR3 protein. The data show roughly 650,000 distinct CDR3 sequences, around 16% seen once. The PBMCs had their origin in 7.5 to 10 ml of fresh peripheral blood. Worth noting for this clonotype: What it binds is not known.

Sequencing was performed on blood. This sequence was found in a woman between 40 and 50 years old with Graves' ophthalmopathy.

The CDR3: CSARAGEDEKLFF. The CDR3 DNA reads as TGCAGTGCTAGGGCTGGGGAAGATGAAAAACTGTTTTTT. The rearrangement uses TRBV20-1 and TRBJ1-4, with D unclear. The CDR3 length is 13 residues. Germline CDR1 is DFQATT and CDR2 is SNEGSKA (reference sequence). The V gene lost 3 bases and the J gene lost 6 bases, with 11 bases spanning the gap.